This T cell receptor beta chain was sequenced for a study of control samples from healthy donors and cancer patients. TCRdb's copy holds only in-frame clones and misses some; the assay was immunoSEQ multiplex PCR. The data contain approximately 100,000 clones, around 90% of them singletons. The germline V gene encodes CDR1 GTSNPN and CDR2 SVGIG (reference sequence). This CDR3 has 13 amino acids. The V end was cut by 0 bases, the J end by 3 bases, with 8 bases between. Sequenced material: blood. This clonotype was sampled from a human donor in good health. The donor label of this sample is uncertain. The chain employs TRBV30 and TRBJ1-2; D remains ambiguous. This chain's CDR3 is CAWSVSGYYGYTF. The CDR3 coding sequence is TGTGCCTGGAGTGTATCCGGCTACTATGGCTACACCTTC. The full variable domain, with the rest looked up from reference TRBV30 and TRBJ1-2, is SQTIHQWPATLVQPVGSPLSLECTVEGTSNPNLYWYRQAAGRGLQLLFYSVGIGQISSEVPQNLSASRPQDRQFILSSKKLLLSDSGFYLCAWSVSGYYGYTFGSGTRLTVV.